These 27 T cell receptor beta chains originate from one sample sequenced in a study of technical replicates of blood from several donors. Sequencing was performed with immunoSEQ multiplex PCR; in TCRdb, only in-frame clones are kept and a portion is missing. The sample lists about 69,000 clones; about 90% were seen once. Specimen: PBMCs. These receptors all come from a human donor in good health. Some clones in this sample may be carry-over from other donors' samples.

The V gene is TRBV4-3, the J gene TRBJ1-4, with D possibly TRBD1 on 5 matching bases. Deletions cut 4 bases from V and 14 bases from J, with 23 bases between. This CDR3 is built from 15 residues. CDR1 LGHNA and CDR2 YSLEER come from the germline V gene. CDR3 protein: CASSPGGGPLGRLFF. DNA of the CDR3: TGCGCCAGCAGCCCCGGGGGGGGACCCTTAGGCAGGCTGTTTTTT.

The V call is TRBV5-6, the J call TRBJ2-7; 8 bases fit TRBD1. V lost 6 bases to trimming and J lost 4 bases; unmatched junction nucleotides: 9. The CDR3 covers 14 residues. CDR1 SGHDT and CDR2 YYEEEE come from the germline V gene. The CDR3 loop is CASNYGQGRYEQYF. DNA of the CDR3: TGTGCCAGCAACTACGGACAGGGACGGTACGAGCAGTACTTC.

The chain carries TRBV5-6 and TRBJ1-6, with TRBD1 matching over 7 bases. Trimming at V came to 3 bases and at J to 10 bases, leaving 7 bases not matched to a gene. The CDR3 is made up of 14 amino acids. Germline values: CDR1 SGHDT, CDR2 YYEEEE. The CDR3 nucleotides read TGTGCCAGCAGCTCAAGGACAGGCTGGTCACCCCTCCACTTT. Translated, it gives CASSSRTGWSPLHF. Using reference TRBV5-6 and TRBJ1-6 for the parts outside the CDR3, the full variable domain is DAGVTQSPTHLIKTRGQQVTLRCSPKSGHDTVSWYQQALGQGPQFIFQYYEEEERQRGNFPDRFSGHQFPNYSSELNVNALLLGDSALYLCASSSRTGWSPLHFGNGTRLTVT.

The chain recombines TRBV5-6 with TRBJ2-5; 7 bases agree with TRBD2. Germline V gene sequence: CDR1 SGHDT, CDR2 YYEEEE. Losses at the gene ends were 4 bases for V and 2 bases for J; bases not matched to a gene: 8. This CDR3 region has 15 residues. The CDR3 nucleotides read TGTGCCAGCAGCGCGACCGGGACTAAACAAGAGACCCAGTACTTC. Encoded protein: CASSATGTKQETQYF. Together with reference TRBV5-6 and TRBJ2-5, the CDR3 gives the full variable domain: DAGVTQSPTHLIKTRGQQVTLRCSPKSGHDTVSWYQQALGQGPQFIFQYYEEEERQRGNFPDRFSGHQFPNYSSELNVNALLLGDSALYLCASSATGTKQETQYFGPGTRLLVL.

This sequence joins TRBV5-6 and TRBJ1-5, with unresolved D. V was clipped by 0 bases and J by 7 bases, with 14 bases between them. CDR1 SGHDT and CDR2 YYEEEE come from the germline V gene. The CDR3 has 15 amino acids. The CDR3 region has the DNA TGTGCCAGCAGCTTGGCCGGAGGGCAAGGCCAGCCCCAGCATTTT. Translating it yields CASSLAGGQGQPQHF.

V usage is TRBV5-4 and J usage is TRBJ1-2; D is ambiguous. CDR1 and CDR2 (germline): SGHNT, YYREEE (reference sequence). CDR3 length equals 14 residues. The ends were cut back, 4 bases at V and 3 bases at J, with 13 bases in the middle. The CDR3 DNA sequence: TGTGCCAGCAGCGACGCGCTAGCCCACTATGGCTACACCTTC. Residues: CASSDALAHYGYTF.

The chain is built from TRBV30 and TRBJ2-3, with 7 bases that match TRBD2. The CDR3 spans 13 residues. Per germline, CDR1 GTSNPN and CDR2 SVGIG (reference sequence). V lost 2 bases, J lost 4 bases, and 3 bases stayed unmatched. The CDR3 spells CAWSSRGADTQYF. CDR3 DNA sequence: TGTGCCTGGAGTTCTCGGGGGGCAGATACGCAGTATTTT.

This clone appeared once. This chain connects TRBV4-2 to TRBJ1-1; D ambiguous. The CDR3 is 17 residues long. In germline, CDR1 is LGHNA, CDR2 YNFKEQ. V lost 0 bases, J lost 4 bases, and 18 bases lay in between. CDR3 nucleotides: TGTGCCAGCAGCCAAGATCAGCGGACGCCCACCGGCACTGAAGCTTTCTTT. Protein sequence: CASSQDQRTPTGTEAFF.

The chain links TRBV4-1 to TRBJ2-3; D is possibly TRBD2 (6 bases). Trimming took off 3 bases at V and 0 bases at J, with 10 bases between the two ends. This CDR3 has 15 residues. Germline lookup yields CDR1 MGHRA and CDR2 YSYEKL. The CDR3 here is CASSQTGVSTDTQYF. CDR3 coding DNA: TGCGCCAGCAGCCAGACGGGGGTTAGCACAGATACGCAGTATTTT.

J is TRBJ1-6 and V is TRBV11-3, with a possible D match to TRBD1 (6 bases). This CDR3 has 16 residues. CDR1 is SGHNT, CDR2 YENEEA, per germline. The V end lost 0 bases, the J end lost 7 bases, and 13 bases lay between the germline ends. The CDR3 DNA sequence: TGTGCCAGCAGCTTAGAGTGGCAGGGGCAAAATTCACCCCTCCACTTT. Translation gives CASSLEWQGQNSPLHF.

The chain has TRBV5-4 and TRBJ2-3; perhaps TRBD2 as D (5 bases). This CDR3 region has 14 residues. V gave up 1 base and J gave up 4 bases, with 10 bases separating them. Per the germline V gene, CDR1 is SGHNT and CDR2 is YYREEE (reference sequence). CDR3 in DNA: TGTGCCAGCAGCTTGACTAGGTGGGCAGATACGCAGTATTTT. It encodes CASSLTRWADTQYF.

This clone was detected once. J is TRBJ1-3 and V is TRBV18, with unresolved D. Looked up from germline, CDR1 is KGHSH and CDR2 is LQKENI. V lost 2 bases and J lost 1, with 9 bases in between. The CDR3 has 15 amino acids. The CDR3 is CASSPEDRSGNTIYF. In DNA form, the CDR3 reads TGTGCCAGCTCACCAGAGGATAGGTCTGGAAACACCATATATTTT. The variable domain in full, completed from reference TRBV18 and TRBJ1-3, reads NAGVMQNPRHLVRRRGQEARLRCSPMKGHSHVYWYRQLPEEGLKFMVYLQKENIIDESGMPKERFSAEFPKEGPSILRIQQVVRGDSAAYFCASSPEDRSGNTIYFGEGSWLTVV.

The chain couples TRBV6-5 to TRBJ1-4; the D is unclear. V lost 8 bases to trimming and J lost 4 bases, with 14 bases between them. Germline loops: CDR1 MNHEY, CDR2 SVGAGI. CDR3 length: 14 residues. The CDR3 loop reads CASPRDGYNEKLFF. CDR3 nucleotides: TGTGCCAGCCCTCGAGACGGGTATAATGAAAAACTGTTTTTT.

The rearrangement uses TRBV4-3 and TRBJ2-7; the D gene is possibly TRBD1 (5 bases). The CDR3 totals 14 residues. Germline CDR1 reads LGHNA; CDR2 reads YSLEER. V was cut by 1 base and J by 3 bases, with 10 bases left in between. For the CDR3, the DNA is TGCGCCAGCAGCCAAGCCATTCAGGGCTACGAGCAGTACTTC. The encoded protein is CASSQAIQGYEQYF.

J is TRBJ2-5 and V is TRBV4-2; D is possibly TRBD1 (5 bases). V shed 4 bases and J shed 3 bases, with 15 bases lying between them. CDR3 size: 15 residues. Germline CDR1 reads LGHNA; CDR2 reads YNFKEQ. The DNA of the CDR3 is TGTGCCAGCAGCCCACTTTACGACAGTAAAGAGACCCAGTACTTC. This gives the protein CASSPLYDSKETQYF.

The CDR3, as DNA: TGTGCCAGCAGCCAGACGGGAGGAGCCTACAATGAGCAGTTCTTC. This sequence encodes CASSQTGGAYNEQFF. The rearrangement uses TRBV5-6 and TRBJ2-1; 7 bases fit TRBD2. Losses at the gene ends were 4 bases for V and 2 bases for J; bases not matched to a gene: 6. This CDR3 has 15 residues. From germline, CDR1 is SGHDT and CDR2 YYEEEE.

The chain is built from TRBV7-9 and TRBJ2-7; 7 bases map to TRBD1. Germline values: CDR1 SEHNR, CDR2 FQNEAQ (reference sequence). J lost 4 bases, V lost 5 bases, and 8 bases had no gene match. The CDR3 has 14 residues. CDR3 nucleotides: TGTGCCAGCAGCGCCACCGGGACAGCATACGAGCAGTACTTC. It encodes CASSATGTAYEQYF. The full variable domain, its missing parts supplied by reference TRBV7-9 and TRBJ2-7, is DTGVSQNPRHKITKRGQNVTFRCDPISEHNRLYWYRQTLGQGPEFLTYFQNEAQLEKSRLLSDRFSAERPKGSFSTLEIQRTEQGDSAMYLCASSATGTAYEQYFGPGTRLTVT.

The chain carries TRBV21-1 and TRBJ1-2. TRBV21-1 is assigned pseudogene status. CDR3 size: 23 residues. CDR3 protein: CASSKMRAGGGKRKDPTPCGYTF. CDR3 nucleotides: TGTGCCAGCAGCAAAATGCGAGCTGGGGGAGGGAAACGGAAAGACCCGACACCCTGTGGCTACACCTTC.

In this sample, this clone turned up a few times. V and J are TRBV7-3 and TRBJ1-1, with 8 nucleotides matching TRBD1. Germline V gene data show CDR1 as SGHTA and CDR2 as FQGTGA. This CDR3 contains 18 residues. Trimming removed 1 base from V and 0 bases from J; junction bases left unmatched: 10. CDR3 sequence: CASSLRGGTGLLNTEAFF. In DNA, the CDR3 is TGTGCCAGCAGCTTAAGGGGGGGGACAGGTCTTTTGAACACTGAAGCTTTCTTT.

V usage is TRBV19 and J usage is TRBJ1-1, with D perhaps matching TRBD1 (5 bases). Germline CDR1 LNHDA, CDR2 SQIVND (reference sequence). This CDR3 region has 18 residues. The ends were cut back, 0 bases at V and 4 bases at J, with 21 bases in the middle. CDR3 amino acids: CASSIDLQFRGVGTEAFF. DNA for the CDR3: TGTGCCAGTAGTATAGATCTCCAATTCCGGGGGGTCGGCACTGAAGCTTTCTTT. Variable domain in full (rest from reference TRBV19 and TRBJ1-1): DGGITQSPKYLFRKEGQNVTLSCEQNLNHDAMYWYRQDPGQGLRLIYYSQIVNDFQKGDIAEGYSVSREKKESFPLTVTSAQKNPTAFYLCASSIDLQFRGVGTEAFFGQGTRLTVV.

This clone came up once. The gene calls are TRBV7-2 and TRBJ2-2; 11 nucleotides line up with TRBD1. The CDR3 sequence is 15 residues long. CDR1 is SGHTA, CDR2 FQGNSA, per germline. Losses at the gene ends were 4 bases for V and 4 bases for J; bases not matched to a gene: 2. CDR3 coding DNA: TGTGCCAGCAGCTGGGACAGGGGGGTCACCGGGGAGCTGTTTTTT. Translated, it gives CASSWDRGVTGELFF.

The rearrangement joins TRBV11-2 to TRBJ2-5; the D is unclear. Germline CDR1 is SGHAT and CDR2 is FQNNGV. This CDR3 comprises 17 residues. The V end lost 4 bases, the J end lost 5 bases, and 23 bases lay between the germline ends. CDR3 in amino acids: CASSSPLDAEAWETQYF. The CDR3 nucleotides read TGTGCCAGCAGCTCACCCCTCGACGCAGAGGCTTGGGAGACCCAGTACTTC.

The chain employs TRBV18 and TRBJ1-1; D possibly corresponds to TRBD1 (5 bases). CDR3 size: 14 residues. Per the germline V gene, CDR1 is KGHSH and CDR2 is LQKENI. Trimming cost V 3 bases and J 0 bases, with 8 bases left between them. In nucleotides, the CDR3 is TGTGCCAGCTCACCGGCAGGGATGAACACTGAAGCTTTCTTT. Amino acids: CASSPAGMNTEAFF.

The V and J genes are TRBV4-1 and TRBJ1-6; possibly TRBD1 for D (5 bases). V shed 0 bases and J shed 14 bases, with 11 bases lying between them. Germline V lookup: CDR1 MGHRA, CDR2 YSYEKL. The CDR3 runs to 13 residues. CDR3 protein: CASSQDLNRSLHF. The CDR3 nucleotides read TGCGCCAGCAGCCAAGATCTTAACAGGTCCCTCCACTTT.

The V call is TRBV10-3, the J call TRBJ2-6; the D gene is possibly TRBD2 (6 bases). Trimming left V 4 bases short and J 0 bases short, with 13 bases between. This CDR3 region has 17 residues. Germline CDR1 reads ENHRY; CDR2 reads SYGVKD. CDR3 loop: CAISGRDGTSGANVLTF. The CDR3 nucleotides are TGTGCCATCAGTGGGAGGGACGGGACCTCTGGGGCCAACGTCCTGACTTTC.

The rearrangement uses TRBV2 and TRBJ2-7, with D uncertain. Germline V CDR1 and CDR2: SNHLY, FYNNEI. The CDR3 totals 13 residues. The V end lost 3 bases, the J end lost 2 bases, and 8 bases lay between the germline ends. The DNA of the CDR3 is TGTGCCAGCAGTGATAAACAGACCTACGAGCAGTACTTC. Translated, it gives CASSDKQTYEQYF.

This chain's CDR3 is CASSADRGITGELFF. Written as DNA, the CDR3 is TGTGCCAGTAGTGCCGACAGGGGGATCACCGGGGAGCTGTTTTTT. V and J are TRBV19 and TRBJ2-2; 9 bases are shared with TRBD1. CDR3 length equals 15 residues. V shed 5 bases, J shed 4 bases, and the junction held 5 bases outside the gene matches. The germline gives CDR1 LNHDA, CDR2 SQIVND (reference sequence).